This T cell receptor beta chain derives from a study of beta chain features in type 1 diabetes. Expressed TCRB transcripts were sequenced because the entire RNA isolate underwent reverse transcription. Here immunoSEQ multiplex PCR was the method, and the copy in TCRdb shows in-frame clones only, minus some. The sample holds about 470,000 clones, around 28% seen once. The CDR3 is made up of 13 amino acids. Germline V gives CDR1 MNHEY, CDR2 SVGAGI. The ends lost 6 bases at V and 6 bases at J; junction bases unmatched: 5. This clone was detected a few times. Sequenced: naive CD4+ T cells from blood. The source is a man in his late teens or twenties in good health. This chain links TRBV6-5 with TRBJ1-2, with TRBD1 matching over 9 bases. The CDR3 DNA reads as TGTGCCAGCAGCGGTGGACAGGGGCATGGCTACACCTTC. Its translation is CASSGGQGHGYTF.